This TCR beta chain was documented in a study of neurological immune-mediated disorders. Overall study: Of the 34 patients who had multiple sclerosis, around 31 had the relapsing-remitting form and 3 had the secondary progressive form.

Findings and limits, study-wide: The multiple sclerosis repertoire cluster lacked an association with any feature, whether clinical or MRI.

At least ten counts were recorded for this clonotype. Its cognate antigen is unknown. With 10-nucleotide random UMIs included, cDNA was synthesized by 5'RACE. TCRdb re-analysed the 5' RACE reads in MiXCR, keeping a single row per CDR3 protein. The table lists roughly 62,000 distinct CDR3 sequences, about 2.5% of them singletons. PBMCs numbering 2 million and stored at -80 C yielded the unsorted libraries. The sequenced material came from PBMCs. This sequence originates from a man in his fifties or sixties with multiple sclerosis.

The CDR3 coding sequence is TGCAGTGTTATGGACAGAGACTATGGCTACACCTTC. It codes for CSVMDRDYGYTF. J is TRBJ1-2 and V is TRBV20-1; tentatively, D is TRBD1 (6 bases). This CDR3 contains 12 residues. Germline CDR1 and CDR2: DFQATT and SNEGSKA (reference sequence). The germline V and J ends were trimmed by 7 bases and 3 bases, with 12 bases remaining between them.